This section outlines one T cell receptor (beta chain) sequence together with its context. What it binds is unknown. Sequencing used immunoSEQ multiplex PCR; TCRdb keeps in-frame clones, though not all of them. The sample has about 22,000 clones, 65% to 80% seen once; the top ten hold 0.95% to 1.5%. The sample comes from a study of PD-1 blockade in classical Hodgkin lymphoma. Whole-study findings and limits: Baseline diversity in complete responders resembled that of newly diagnosed patients.

Time point defined: cycle 4 day 1 (C4D1), after five to seven weeks of nivolumab. After autologous stem cell transplantation all patients relapsed, and prior brentuximab vedotin exposure differed between cohorts. CD4+ T cells were purified from thawed PBMCs by magnetic negative selection. The material sequenced was CD4+ T cells from blood, taken before the fourth cycle of nivolumab. The clonotype comes from a human donor with classical Hodgkin lymphoma.

CDR3 sequence (DNA): TGTGCCAGCAGCTTATCCTCGGGACAGGGGGAGAAACTGTTTTTT. Translated: CASSLSSGQGEKLFF. The chain carries TRBV7-2 and TRBJ1-4, with 11 bases lining up with TRBD1. This CDR3 comprises 15 residues. Trimming took 2 bases from V and 11 from J; bases not matched to a gene: 7. Germline V gene sequence: CDR1 SGHTA, CDR2 FQGNSA.